These 17 T cell receptor beta chains were all obtained from the same sample, sequenced in a study of T cell responses to AZD1222 COVID-19 vaccine. Sequencing was performed with immunoSEQ multiplex PCR; in TCRdb, only in-frame clones are kept and a portion is missing. The table records roughly 100,000 clones, 88% of them present only once. The input for sequencing was peripheral blood, taken on day 0 of AZD1222 vaccination. These receptors were collected from an adult in good health.

V usage is TRBV7-9 and J usage is TRBJ1-6; 7 nucleotides align to TRBD1. In germline, CDR1 is SEHNR, CDR2 FQNEAQ (reference sequence). The CDR3 covers 15 residues. V was pared by 1 base and J by 6 bases, with 3 bases of the junction left unmatched. Here the CDR3 reads CASSLEQGSNSPLHF. The CDR3, as DNA: TGTGCCAGCAGCTTAGAACAGGGGTCTAATTCACCCCTCCACTTT.

This chain connects TRBV29-1 to TRBJ2-5; D possibly corresponds to TRBD2 (6 bases). Per the germline V gene, CDR1 is SQVTM and CDR2 is ANQGSEA. V was clipped by 4 bases and J by 2 bases, with 11 bases between them. The CDR3 totals 13 residues. The chain's CDR3 is CSVGDGGQETQYF. The CDR3 DNA sequence: TGCAGCGTTGGTGATGGGGGGCAAGAGACCCAGTACTTC. Using reference TRBV29-1 and TRBJ2-5 for the parts outside the CDR3, the full variable domain is SAVISQKPSRDICQRGTSLTIQCQVDSQVTMMFWYRQQPGQSLTLIATANQGSEATYESGFVIDKFPISRPNLTFSTLTVSNMSPEDSSIYLCSVGDGGQETQYFGPGTRLLVL.

The chain uses TRBV9 and TRBJ1-6; maybe TRBD1 (6 bases). Germline V CDR1 and CDR2: SGDLS, YYNGEE. The CDR3 has 16 amino acids. The V gene lost 4 bases and the J gene lost 0 bases, with 11 bases spanning the gap. The CDR3 protein is CASSTGTSSYNSPLHF. CDR3 bases: TGTGCCAGCAGCACCGGGACAAGCTCCTATAATTCACCCCTCCACTTT.

This rearrangement joins TRBV11-2 to TRBJ2-1, with D perhaps being TRBD1 or TRBD2 (6 bases each). V shed 5 bases and J shed 9 bases, with 11 bases lying between them. The CDR3 runs to 12 residues. The germline CDR1 and CDR2 sequences are SGHAT and FQNNGV. CDR3 nucleotide sequence: TGTGCCAGCAGCGAAGGGGGGACTGAGCAGTTCTTC. As protein: CASSEGGTEQFF.

V and J are TRBV11-1 and TRBJ2-7, with D possibly matching TRBD2 (6 bases). This CDR3 has 15 amino acids. CDR1 is SGHAT, CDR2 FQDESV, per germline (reference sequence). Deletions cut 2 bases from V and 3 bases from J, with 14 bases between. The chain's CDR3 is CASSLFLAGYYEQYF. DNA of the CDR3: TGTGCCAGCAGCTTATTCTTGGCGGGATACTACGAGCAGTACTTC. Full variable domain (outside the CDR3, taken from reference TRBV11-1 and TRBJ2-7): EAEVAQSPRYKITEKSQAVAFWCDPISGHATLYWYRQILGQGPELLVQFQDESVVDDSQLPKDRFSAERLKGVDSTLKIQPAELGDSAMYLCASSLFLAGYYEQYFGPGTRLTVT.

V gene TRBV19 combines with J gene TRBJ1-1; possible D gene TRBD1, 6 bases. Between the trimmed V and J ends, which lost 3 bases and 4 bases, there was a span of 12 bases. Germline CDR1 reads LNHDA; CDR2 reads SQIVND (reference sequence). The CDR3 runs 14 residues. In DNA, the CDR3 is TGTGCCAGTAGTATCCGACAGGTTTCCACTGAAGCTTTCTTT. This sequence encodes CASSIRQVSTEAFF.

The chain employs TRBV5-1 and TRBJ1-2; D unclear. The V and J ends lost 4 bases and 4 bases respectively, with 11 bases between them. The CDR3 contains 13 residues. Germline-derived CDR1 and CDR2 are SGHRS and YFSETQ. For the CDR3, the DNA is TGCGCCAGCAGCCCGGACGCGATCTATGGCTACACCTTC. Translation gives CASSPDAIYGYTF. Variable domain in full (rest from reference TRBV5-1 and TRBJ1-2): KAGVTQTPRYLIKTRGQQVTLSCSPISGHRSVSWYQQTPGQGLQFLFEYFSETQRNKGNFPGRFSGRQFSNSRSEMNVSTLELGDSALYLCASSPDAIYGYTFGSGTRLTVV.

CDR3 DNA: TGCGCCAGCAGCCAAGAAGCCCCCGCGAGCAGCTCCTACAATGAGCAGTTCTTC. This codes for CASSQEAPASSSYNEQFF. This chain links TRBV4-1 with TRBJ2-1; D unresolved. The CDR3 extends over 18 amino acids. Trimming cost V 0 bases and J 0 bases, with 15 bases left between them. Germline CDR1 and CDR2: MGHRA and YSYEKL.

The chain recombines TRBV7-2 with TRBJ1-2, with 9 bases lining up with TRBD1. CDR1 and CDR2 from the germline V gene are SGHTA and FQGNSA. This CDR3 is 17 amino acids long. Trimming took 5 bases from V and 8 from J; bases not matched to a gene: 18. CDR3 region: CASSARGQGQRLSGYTF. The CDR3 DNA reads as TGTGCCAGCAGCGCCAGGGGACAGGGTCAACGCCTCTCGGGCTACACCTTC.

The chain carries TRBV29-1 and TRBJ2-7, with a possible D match to TRBD1 (6 bases). The CDR3 consists of 14 residues. The V gene's germline CDR1 is SQVTM and CDR2 ANQGSEA. Trimming took off 6 bases at V and 0 bases at J, with 15 bases between the two ends. The CDR3: CSVSITGSSYEQYF. The CDR3 nucleotides read TGCAGCGTCTCTATTACAGGGTCCTCCTACGAGCAGTACTTC.

The chain joins TRBV28 to TRBJ1-5; tentative D call: TRBD1 (5 bases). The germline gives CDR1 MDHEN, CDR2 SYDVKM. This CDR3 has 16 amino acids. V was trimmed by 2 bases and J by 6 bases, leaving 17 bases between them. CDR3 region: CASSLPPLRGRQPQHF. For the CDR3, the DNA is TGTGCCAGCAGTTTACCTCCCTTGAGGGGCCGTCAGCCCCAGCATTTT.

The CDR3 region is CASSLSLAGVSEQFF. For the CDR3, the DNA is TGCGCCAGCAGCTTGTCCCTAGCGGGAGTGAGTGAGCAGTTCTTC. The chain carries TRBV5-1 and TRBJ2-1; 10 bases are shared with TRBD2. J gave up 9 bases and V 1 base, and 7 bases lay outside the gene matches. This CDR3 is built from 15 residues. The V gene's germline CDR1 is SGHRS and CDR2 YFSETQ.

V and J are TRBV5-1 and TRBJ2-3; D gene uncertain. The CDR3 contains 13 residues. CDR1 and CDR2 (germline): SGHRS, YFSETQ. V was cut by 4 bases and J by 2 bases, with 8 bases left in between. The CDR3 DNA is TGCGCCAGCAGCGACCCACCCACAGATACGCAGTATTTT. Its translation is CASSDPPTDTQYF.

The V and J genes are TRBV14 and TRBJ2-1; 10 nucleotides line up with TRBD2. V shed 2 bases, J shed 5 bases, and the junction held 6 bases outside the gene matches. Germline CDR1 is SGHDN and CDR2 is FVKESK. CDR3 length equals 16 residues. The CDR3 spells CASSQRGAGGDNEQFF. DNA for the CDR3: TGTGCCAGCAGCCAAAGGGGAGCGGGAGGGGACAATGAGCAGTTCTTC.

The count of this clone is one. This chain connects TRBV6-5 to TRBJ2-7, with a weak D call TRBD2 (5 bases). This CDR3 comprises 13 residues. CDR1 and CDR2 from the germline V gene are MNHEY and SVGAGI. Trimming took 6 bases from V and 5 from J, leaving 14 bases between them. Here the CDR3 reads CASSKLATDEQYF. CDR3 sequence (DNA): TGTGCCAGCAGCAAGCTAGCTACCGACGAGCAGTACTTC.

The rearrangement uses TRBV6-6 and TRBJ1-5; unclear D gene. V was cut by 8 bases and J by 1 base, with 12 bases left in between. The V gene's germline CDR1 is MNHNY and CDR2 SVGAGI (reference sequence). The CDR3 consists of 14 residues. Here the CDR3 reads CASLIGSSNQPQHF. DNA of the CDR3: TGTGCCAGCCTGATCGGGAGCAGCAATCAGCCCCAGCATTTT.

This clone was counted a single time. The J gene is TRBJ2-3, the V gene TRBV28, with D possibly being TRBD1 or TRBD2 (5 bases each). The CDR3 contains 15 residues. Per the germline V gene, CDR1 is MDHEN and CDR2 is SYDVKM. Trimming removed 0 bases from V and 0 bases from J, with 7 bases in between. The CDR3 coding sequence is TGTGCCAGCAGTTTATGGGGGGATAGCACAGATACGCAGTATTTT. It translates to CASSLWGDSTDTQYF.